The entry below describes one TCR beta chain. Its matching antigen is unknown. Patients with a history of autoimmune disease or on systemic immunosuppression were excluded. The CDR3 loop spans 17 amino acids. From germline, CDR1 is MNHEY and CDR2 SMNVEV (reference sequence). The germline V and J ends were trimmed by 1 base and 2 bases, with 15 bases remaining between them. These data originate in a study of OX40 agonist ivuxolimab in advanced cancers. At the level of the study: Patients receiving dose escalation had hepatocellular carcinoma, melanoma, renal cell or head and neck cancer. Notes on the study in general: Low normalized T-cell clonal expansion also characterized some of the nonresponders. In the 0.1 to 3.0 mg/kg range, CD4+ and CD8+ blood T cells had expanded clonally by week 6.

The method was immunoSEQ multiplex PCR; TCRdb's version includes in-frame clones alone and lacks a portion of them. The sample lists approximately 76,000 clones; approximately 95% were seen once. Here the sequenced sample was CD4+ or CD8+ T cells sorted from blood, taken in a trial of the OX40 agonist ivuxolimab. The V gene is TRBV27, the J gene TRBJ2-1; D is possibly TRBD1 or TRBD2 (5 bases each). The sequence was collected from an adult with an advanced solid tumor such as melanoma, head and neck, liver or kidney cancer. The CDR3 sequence: CASSLYIGTPAYNEQFF. The CDR3 coding sequence is TGTGCCAGCAGTTTATATATTGGGACCCCGGCCTACAATGAGCAGTTCTTC.